These 14 T cell receptor beta chains were sequenced from one sample in a study of Ad26.COV2.S vaccination and SARS-CoV-2 variants. Produced via immunoSEQ multiplex PCR; TCRdb's table is partial and in-frame only. This table has hundreds of thousands of clones, about 90% appearing once. As for treatment: 15 to 20 received Ad26.COV2.S at low or high dose, single or two shots; a few received placebo; per-sample allocation not given. The samples were gathered on day 63 after the first injection of vaccine or placebo. This specimen consisted of peripheral blood, obtained in a trial of Ad26.COV2.S vaccine versus placebo. These receptors came from a person between 18 and 65 years old who received the Ad26.COV2.S COVID-19 vaccine or a placebo.

J is TRBJ2-1 and V is TRBV10-3, with 12 bases matching TRBD2. J was trimmed by 4 bases and V by 4 bases; bases with no gene match: 8. This CDR3 is 17 amino acids long. Germline CDR1 reads ENHRY; CDR2 reads SYGVKD. CDR3 nucleotide sequence: TGTGCCATCAGTGCCTCAGGACTAGCGGGGTTATACAATGAGCAGTTCTTC. Protein product: CAISASGLAGLYNEQFF.

Details on this clone: The junction departs from the called germline gene at one end, perhaps through a read error. The gene calls are TRBV7-6 and TRBJ2-1; D is possibly TRBD1 or TRBD2 (5 bases each). Per germline, CDR1 SGHVS and CDR2 FNYEAQ. The CDR3 covers 19 residues. CDR3: CASRLGMAGAKTTRNEQFF. The DNA for the CDR3 is TGTGCCAGCAGGTTAGGGATGGCCGGGGCCAAAACTACTCGCAATGAGCAGTTCTTC.

The rearrangement uses TRBV30 and TRBJ2-2; 7 nucleotides match TRBD1. The junction had 11 bases not matched to a gene; V was cut back by 8 bases and J by 2 bases. The CDR3 has 15 amino acids. The V gene's germline CDR1 is GTSNPN and CDR2 SVGIG (reference sequence). CDR3 loop: CAGTGTAINTGELFF. CDR3 bases: TGTGCCGGCACCGGGACAGCTATTAACACCGGGGAGCTGTTTTTT.

This chain connects TRBV6-6 to TRBJ2-5; D uncertain. CDR3 size: 13 residues. Per germline, CDR1 MNHNY and CDR2 SVGAGI (reference sequence). V lost 5 bases to trimming and J lost 3 bases, with 10 bases between them. The CDR3 DNA sequence: TGTGCCAGCAGTACACGCAACAAAGAGACCCAGTACTTC. This translates into CASSTRNKETQYF.

V usage is TRBV27 and J usage is TRBJ2-7; no clear D. V was pared by 5 bases and J by 0 bases, with 11 bases between. The CDR3 loop spans 14 amino acids. Germline V gene sequence: CDR1 MNHEY, CDR2 SMNVEV (reference sequence). CDR3 in amino acids: CASSKRATSYEQYF. The CDR3 DNA sequence: TGTGCCAGCAGTAAACGGGCGACCTCCTACGAGCAGTACTTC.

CDR3 residues: CASSTGLAGGQDTQYF. The CDR3 nucleotides are TGTGCCAGCAGCACGGGACTAGCGGGGGGGCAAGATACGCAGTATTTT. The chain has TRBV9 and TRBJ2-3; the match to TRBD2 covers 16 bases. CDR3 length: 16 residues. Losses at the gene ends were 4 bases for V and 5 bases for J; bases not matched to a gene: 4. Germline V gene sequence: CDR1 SGDLS, CDR2 YYNGEE. Full variable domain (rest looked up from reference TRBV9 and TRBJ2-3): DSGVTQTPKHLITATGQRVTLRCSPRSGDLSVYWYQQSLDQGLQFLIQYYNGEERAKGNILERFSAQQFPDLHSELNLSSLELGDSALYFCASSTGLAGGQDTQYFGPGTRLTVL.

The chain links TRBV27 to TRBJ2-5; the match to TRBD1 covers 11 bases. Germline-derived CDR1 and CDR2 are MNHEY and SMNVEV (reference sequence). Trimming cost V 7 bases and J 2 bases; bases outside gene matches: 3. The CDR3 covers 14 residues. The chain's CDR3 is CASTGTGGQETQYF. CDR3 coding DNA: TGTGCCAGCACTGGGACAGGGGGACAAGAGACCCAGTACTTC.

This sequence joins TRBV6-6 and TRBJ1-5; D is undetermined. Germline CDR1 reads MNHNY; CDR2 reads SVGAGI (reference sequence). This CDR3 has 12 amino acids. Trimming left V 8 bases short and J 3 bases short, with 8 bases between. CDR3 coding DNA: TGTGCCAGCGGAGGGTACAATCAGCCCCAGCATTTT. Translating gives CASGGYNQPQHF.

The chain combines TRBV7-9 with TRBJ2-2; a possible D gene is TRBD2 (5 bases). From germline, CDR1 is SEHNR and CDR2 FQNEAQ (reference sequence). The germline V and J ends were trimmed by 5 bases and 5 bases, with 15 bases remaining between them. CDR3 length: 15 residues. In DNA, the CDR3 is TGTGCCAGCAGCAGAGGGCTTTGGGGAACCGGGGAGCTGTTTTTT. This encodes CASSRGLWGTGELFF.

V is TRBV15 and J is TRBJ2-5; D is ambiguous. This CDR3 region has 13 residues. Germline V gives CDR1 LNHNV, CDR2 YYDKDF (reference sequence). The ends were cut back, 0 bases at V and 7 bases at J, with 9 bases in the middle. CDR3 sequence: CATSRDRIGTQYF. CDR3 nucleotides: TGTGCCACCAGCAGAGATAGGATTGGGACCCAGTACTTC.

The rearrangement links TRBV29-1 to TRBJ2-7; 7 bases agree with TRBD2. Germline trimming cut 4 bases from V and 3 bases from J; bases unmatched to any gene: 12. Germline CDR1 and CDR2: SQVTM and ANQGSEA. CDR3 length equals 15 residues. The CDR3 reads CSVVPGSSGSYEQYF. The DNA for the CDR3 is TGCAGCGTTGTTCCGGGTTCTAGCGGAAGCTACGAGCAGTACTTC.

The chain recombines TRBV19 with TRBJ2-7, with D uncertain. The CDR3 runs 14 residues. Trimming took 3 bases from V and 2 from J, leaving 11 bases between them. Germline V gene lookup returns CDR1 LNHDA and CDR2 SQIVND (reference sequence). The CDR3 nucleotides read TGTGCCAGTAGTATTAAGGCACACCCCTACGAGCAGTACTTC. This sequence encodes CASSIKAHPYEQYF.

The J gene is TRBJ2-1, the V gene TRBV30; perhaps TRBD2 as D (7 bases). This CDR3 has 13 amino acids. The germline V gene encodes CDR1 GTSNPN and CDR2 SVGIG (reference sequence). The germline V and J ends were trimmed by 0 bases and 9 bases, with 12 bases remaining between them. The CDR3 region is CAWSVGGAREQFF. CDR3 bases: TGTGCCTGGAGTGTAGGGGGGGCGCGTGAGCAGTTCTTC.

In its sample, this clone was seen once. The rearrangement links TRBV11-2 to TRBJ1-2; the D is unclear. V gave up 0 bases and J gave up 2 bases, with 10 bases separating them. This CDR3 comprises 15 residues. CDR1 and CDR2 (germline): SGHAT, FQNNGV. This CDR3 reads CASSLEPAGNYGYTF. The CDR3 DNA reads as TGTGCCAGCAGCTTAGAGCCGGCGGGAAACTATGGCTACACCTTC. The variable domain in full, with the rest retrieved from reference TRBV11-2 and TRBJ1-2, is EAGVAQSPRYKIIEKRQSVAFWCNPISGHATLYWYQQILGQGPKLLIQFQNNGVVDDSQLPKDRFSAERLKGVDSTLKIQPAKLEDSAVYLCASSLEPAGNYGYTFGSGTRLTVV.